Below, 16 T cell receptor beta chains from the same sample are listed, as sequenced in a study of T cell repertoires in cytomegalovirus infection. These receptors have no known antigen. TCRdb re-analysed the reads in MiXCR, keeping a single row per CDR3 protein. The sample carries fewer than 850,000 distinct CDR3 sequences, 25% to 30% recorded once. The sequencing here drew on cultured CD8+ T cells from PBMCs, taken from culture after CMV antigen stimulation. The source is a human donor in good health (CMV status not recorded). Some clones in this sample may be carry-over from other donors' samples.

There are a few counts of this clonotype. This rearrangement joins TRBV12-3 or TRBV12-4 to TRBJ2-1; 7 positions match TRBD1. The CDR3 is 15 residues long. Unmatched junction bases numbered 5, after V lost 4 bases and J lost 2 bases. The CDR3 is CASSSTGLTYNEQFF. CDR3 DNA: TGTGCCAGCAGTTCGACAGGGCTTACCTACAATGAGCAGTTCTTC.

The rearrangement joins TRBV9 to TRBJ2-7; 7 nucleotides match TRBD2. Germline CDR1 and CDR2: SGDLS and YYNGEE. The CDR3 has 16 amino acids. Trimming cost V 3 bases and J 2 bases; bases outside gene matches: 11. The CDR3 DNA reads TGTGCCAGCAGCGGCCGAGGAACTAGCGCTACCTACGAGCAGTACTTC. Translating it yields CASSGRGTSATYEQYF.

This clonotype has a single count. This rearrangement joins TRBV4-3 to TRBJ1-1; weak D call: TRBD1 (6 bases). The germline CDR1 and CDR2 sequences are LGHNA and YSLEER. Between the trimmed V and J ends, which lost 5 bases and 0 bases, there was a span of 22 bases. CDR3 size: 18 residues. CDR3 nucleotide sequence: TGCGCCAGCAGCGGATGGCTAGGGGGAGGCCCCCTGAACACTGAAGCTTTCTTT. It codes for CASSGWLGGGPLNTEAFF.

This clonotype came up a few times. V is TRBV4-1 and J is TRBJ2-3, with 9 bases fitting TRBD2. In germline, CDR1 is MGHRA, CDR2 YSYEKL. The CDR3 is 15 amino acids. Losses at the gene ends were 2 bases for V and 2 bases for J; bases not matched to a gene: 2. The CDR3: CASSQIAGATDTQYF. Here the CDR3 DNA reads TGCGCCAGCAGCCAAATAGCGGGAGCCACAGATACGCAGTATTTT.

The V and J genes are TRBV11-2 and TRBJ1-2; no clear D. V lost 5 bases to trimming and J lost 5 bases, with 24 bases between them. The germline V gene encodes CDR1 SGHAT and CDR2 FQNNGV. This CDR3 is built from 17 residues. The CDR3 bases are TGTGCCAGCAGCCCGACCGGCGGCAGGCGGGTGGATTATGGCTACACCTTC. Protein sequence: CASSPTGGRRVDYGYTF. Combining the CDR3 with reference TRBV11-2 and TRBJ1-2 gives the whole variable domain EAGVAQSPRYKIIEKRQSVAFWCNPISGHATLYWYQQILGQGPKLLIQFQNNGVVDDSQLPKDRFSAERLKGVDSTLKIQPAKLEDSAVYLCASSPTGGRRVDYGYTFGSGTRLTVV.

This clonotype has just a few counts. The gene calls are TRBV4-2 and TRBJ2-2; tentatively, D is TRBD2 (6 bases). The CDR3 has 16 residues. CDR1 is LGHNA, CDR2 YNFKEQ, per germline. With 5 bases removed from V and 1 base from J, the gap between germline ends came to 14 bases. Here the CDR3 reads CASSISGTLNTGELFF. CDR3 in DNA: TGTGCCAGCAGCATTTCCGGGACTCTGAACACCGGGGAGCTGTTTTTT.

This clonotype was picked up a small number of times. This chain uses TRBV6-6 with TRBJ2-7; TRBD2 matches 7 bases. V was clipped by 7 bases and J by 3 bases; unmatched bases: 3. CDR3 length equals 12 residues. Germline lookup yields CDR1 MNHNY and CDR2 SVGAGI (reference sequence). CDR3 residues: CASNGEGYEQYV. CDR3 DNA: TGTGCCAGCAACGGGGAGGGCTACGAGCAGTACGTC.

As for this clonotype: This may be a read error, as it is one base from a much larger clone. The V and J genes are TRBV7-8 and TRBJ1-5; D gene unclear. The V end lost 5 bases, the J end lost 3 bases, and 14 bases lay between the germline ends. Germline V gene lookup returns CDR1 SGHVS and CDR2 FQNEAQ. The CDR3 length is 15 residues. CDR3 amino acids: CASSPFVRLNQPQHF. DNA of the CDR3: TGTGCCAGCAGCCCTTTCGTACGGCTCAATCAGCCCCAGCATTTT.

In regard to this clonotype: At one end, the junction sequence differs from germline, possibly due to a read error. The rearrangement uses TRBV7-7 and TRBJ2-3; TRBD2 aligns across 14 bases. The CDR3 runs to 18 residues. Germline-derived CDR1 and CDR2 are SSHAT and FNYEAQ (reference sequence). The CDR3, as DNA: TGTGCTAGCAGCTCCCGCCGGACTAGCGGGGGGAACACAGATACGCAGTATTTT. Protein sequence: CASSSRRTSGGNTDTQYF.

This clonotype was seen repeatedly, ten times or more. The chain recombines TRBV12-3 or TRBV12-4 with TRBJ2-7; 10 bases map to TRBD2. V lost 5 bases to trimming and J lost 3 bases; unmatched junction nucleotides: 4. The CDR3 runs to 14 residues. This CDR3 is CASSPLAGGYEQYF. The DNA of the CDR3 is TGTGCCAGCAGTCCATTAGCGGGGGGCTACGAGCAGTACTTC.

This clonotype turned up a few times. Here the CDR3 reads CASSGGQGSGELFF. As DNA, the CDR3 is TGTGCCAGCAGCGGGGGACAGGGGAGCGGGGAGCTGTTTTTT. The chain combines TRBV5-5 with TRBJ2-2, with 10 bases that match TRBD1. Losses at the gene ends were 4 bases for V and 7 bases for J; bases not matched to a gene: 4. This CDR3 spans 14 amino acids. Germline-derived CDR1 and CDR2 are SGHKS and YYEKEE (reference sequence).

This clonotype has only a few counts. The chain combines TRBV7-3 with TRBJ2-2, with TRBD2 as a possible D gene (6 bases). This CDR3 comprises 15 residues. V was trimmed by 5 bases and J by 3 bases, leaving 13 bases between them. Germline CDR1 reads SGHTA; CDR2 reads FQGTGA. The CDR3 DNA is TGTGCCAGCAGCCCTCGACTAGGAGACACCGGGGAGCTGTTTTTT. Protein: CASSPRLGDTGELFF.

This clonotype was found a few times. This chain uses TRBV6-1 with TRBJ1-5, with TRBD1 identical over 10 bases. Germline assignment: CDR1 MNHNS and CDR2 SASEGT. V was pared by 5 bases and J by 5 bases, with 12 bases of the junction left unmatched. The CDR3 totals 17 residues. The CDR3: CASSIIPDRGVYQPQHF. Written as DNA, the CDR3 is TGTGCCAGCAGTATTATCCCGGACAGGGGGGTTTATCAGCCCCAGCATTTT.

The chain carries TRBV4-2 and TRBJ1-4; D gene ambiguous. The CDR3 totals 13 residues. Germline values: CDR1 LGHNA, CDR2 YNFKEQ. Trimming stripped 2 bases from V and 5 bases from J, with 6 bases between. This chain's CDR3 is CASSQTLNEKLFF. CDR3 in DNA: TGTGCCAGCAGCCAAACACTAAATGAAAAACTGTTTTTT.

Only a few counts were recorded for this clonotype. This chain uses TRBV6-5 with TRBJ1-2; 7 positions match TRBD1. Germline trimming cut 0 bases from V and 8 bases from J; bases unmatched to any gene: 6. Germline V lookup: CDR1 MNHEY, CDR2 SVGAGI. The CDR3 length is 14 residues. Here the CDR3 reads CASSYSETGSGYTF. CDR3 nucleotides: TGTGCCAGCAGTTACTCAGAGACAGGGAGCGGCTACACCTTC.

The sample holds a few counts of this clonotype. V is TRBV7-9 and J is TRBJ2-7; 7 bases agree with TRBD1. Per the germline V gene, CDR1 is SEHNR and CDR2 is FQNEAQ (reference sequence). V was pared by 1 base and J by 7 bases, with 7 bases of the junction left unmatched. The CDR3 is made up of 14 amino acids. DNA for the CDR3: TGTGCCAGCAGCTTAGAGGGAACAGGGGATGAGCAGTACGTC. Residues: CASSLEGTGDEQYV.